This TCR beta chain was captured in a study of T cells in Graves' hyperthyroidism and ophthalmopathy. Across the study: Peripheral blood was drawn at first diagnosis, prior to all treatment. Study results and limitations: Most thyroid clonotypes with frequency above 0.001 were detected in blood.

This clonotype has a count of ten or more. No antigen is known for it. The CDR3 is made up of 12 amino acids. Trimming shortened V by 10 bases and J by 3 bases, and 10 bases separated the two germline ends. Per germline, CDR1 MDHEN and CDR2 SYDVKM. It was RNA transcripts that yielded the amplified TCR beta CDR3 regions. First-round RT-PCR of the TCR CDR3 relied on the HTBI primer set. TCRdb processed the multiplex PCR reads anew with MiXCR; each CDR3 protein has one entry. The data show 280,000 or so distinct CDR3 sequences, with less than 30% seen just once and about 25% held by the top ten. V is TRBV28 and J is TRBJ1-5; D not resolved. Sequencing was done on a sample of blood. The clonotype was recovered from a man aged 35-49 years with Graves' hyperthyroidism that later progressed to Graves' ophthalmopathy. The CDR3 DNA reads TGTGCCAATTCCCGGGACAATCAGCCCCAGCATTTT. The encoded protein is CANSRDNQPQHF.